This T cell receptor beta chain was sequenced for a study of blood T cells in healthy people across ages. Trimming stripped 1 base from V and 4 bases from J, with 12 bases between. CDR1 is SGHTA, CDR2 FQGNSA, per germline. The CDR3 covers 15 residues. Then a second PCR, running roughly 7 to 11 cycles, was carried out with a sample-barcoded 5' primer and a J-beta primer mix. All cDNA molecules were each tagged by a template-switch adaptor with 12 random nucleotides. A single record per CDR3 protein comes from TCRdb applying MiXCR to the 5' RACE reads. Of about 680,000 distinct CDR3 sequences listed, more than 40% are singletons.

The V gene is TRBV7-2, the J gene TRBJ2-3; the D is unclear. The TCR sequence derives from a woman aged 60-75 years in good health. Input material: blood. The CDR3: CASSLGGSFADTQYF. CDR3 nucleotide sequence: TGTGCCAGCAGCTTAGGGGGATCCTTTGCAGATACGCAGTATTTT. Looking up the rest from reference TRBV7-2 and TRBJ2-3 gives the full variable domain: GAGVSQSPSNKVTEKGKDVELRCDPISGHTALYWYRQSLGQGLEFLIYFQGNSAPDKSGLPSDRFSAERTGGSVSTLTIQRTQQEDSAVYLCASSLGGSFADTQYFGPGTRLTVL.